The 3 T cell receptor beta chains given below trace back to one sample, sequenced in a study of blood T cell repertoires in COVID-19. Sequenced by immunoSEQ multiplex PCR; TCRdb stores in-frame clones only, minus some. There are about 110,000 clones in the sample; 70% to 90% occur only once, and approximately 4.9% lies in the top ten. Sequenced: peripheral blood. The source of these receptors is a middle-aged man with active or convalescent COVID-19.

The chain combines TRBV27 with TRBJ2-3, with 8 bases that match TRBD1. This CDR3 has 13 residues. Germline V lookup: CDR1 MNHEY, CDR2 SMNVEV (reference sequence). V was clipped by 6 bases and J by 8 bases; unmatched bases: 7. This CDR3 reads CASRQGASGTQYF. DNA for the CDR3: TGTGCCAGCAGGCAGGGGGCGAGTGGTACGCAGTATTTT.

CDR3 sequence: CASSLSGQGISPLHF. CDR3 in DNA: TGTGCCAGCAGCTTATCCGGACAGGGGATTTCACCCCTCCACTTT. V is TRBV7-2 and J is TRBJ1-6; the match to TRBD1 covers 9 bases. The CDR3 has 15 residues. With 2 bases clipped from V and 9 bases from J, the junction kept 5 bases outside the gene matches. CDR1 and CDR2 from the germline V gene are SGHTA and FQGNSA.

The chain has TRBV29-1 and TRBJ2-2; D is perhaps TRBD2 (6 bases). V lost 2 bases to trimming and J lost 7 bases, with 11 bases between them. Germline-derived CDR1 and CDR2 are SQVTM and ANQGSEA. The CDR3 sequence is 13 residues long. CDR3 sequence reads: CSVESGHHGELFF. DNA for the CDR3: TGCAGCGTTGAAAGCGGGCATCACGGGGAGCTGTTTTTT.